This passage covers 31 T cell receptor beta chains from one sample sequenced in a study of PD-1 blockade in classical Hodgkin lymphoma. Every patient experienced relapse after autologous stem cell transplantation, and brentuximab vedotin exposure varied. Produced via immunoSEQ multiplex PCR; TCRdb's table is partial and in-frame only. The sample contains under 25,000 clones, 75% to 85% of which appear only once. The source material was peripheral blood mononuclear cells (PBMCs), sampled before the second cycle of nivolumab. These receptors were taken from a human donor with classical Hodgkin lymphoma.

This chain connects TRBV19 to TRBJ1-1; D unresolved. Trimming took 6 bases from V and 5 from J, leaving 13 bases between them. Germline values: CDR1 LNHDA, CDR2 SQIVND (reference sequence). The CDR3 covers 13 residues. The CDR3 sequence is CASRRRVRTEAFF. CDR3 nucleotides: TGTGCCAGTAGAAGGAGGGTTAGGACTGAAGCTTTCTTT.

The CDR3 spells CASSEATYEQYF. CDR3 nucleotides: TGTGCCAGCAGTGAGGCAACCTACGAGCAGTACTTC. The chain joins TRBV6-1 to TRBJ2-7; D uncertain. The CDR3 contains 12 residues. V dropped 3 bases and J dropped 2 bases, with 5 bases sitting between them. Germline loops: CDR1 MNHNS, CDR2 SASEGT.

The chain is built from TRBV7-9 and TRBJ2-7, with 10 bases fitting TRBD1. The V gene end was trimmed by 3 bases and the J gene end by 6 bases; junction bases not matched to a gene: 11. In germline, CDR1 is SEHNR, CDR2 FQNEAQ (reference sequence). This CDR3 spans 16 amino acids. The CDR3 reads CASSFLRDRGTSEQYF. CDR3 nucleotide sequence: TGTGCCAGCAGCTTCCTCCGGGACAGGGGTACGTCCGAGCAGTACTTC.

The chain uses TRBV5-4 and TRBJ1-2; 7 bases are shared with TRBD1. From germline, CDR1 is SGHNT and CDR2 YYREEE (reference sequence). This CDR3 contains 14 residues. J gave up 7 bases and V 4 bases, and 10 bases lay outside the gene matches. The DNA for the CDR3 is TGTGCCAGCAGCCCTAGGGACAGCCCCGGTGGCTACACCTTC. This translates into CASSPRDSPGGYTF.

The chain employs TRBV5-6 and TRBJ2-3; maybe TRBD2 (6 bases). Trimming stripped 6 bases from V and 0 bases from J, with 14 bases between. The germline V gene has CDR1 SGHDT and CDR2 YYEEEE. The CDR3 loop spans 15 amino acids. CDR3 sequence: CASTQPGLSTDTQYF. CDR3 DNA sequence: TGTGCCAGCACCCAACCGGGACTTAGCACAGATACGCAGTATTTT. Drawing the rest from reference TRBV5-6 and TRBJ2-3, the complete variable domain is DAGVTQSPTHLIKTRGQQVTLRCSPKSGHDTVSWYQQALGQGPQFIFQYYEEEERQRGNFPDRFSGHQFPNYSSELNVNALLLGDSALYLCASTQPGLSTDTQYFGPGTRLTVL.

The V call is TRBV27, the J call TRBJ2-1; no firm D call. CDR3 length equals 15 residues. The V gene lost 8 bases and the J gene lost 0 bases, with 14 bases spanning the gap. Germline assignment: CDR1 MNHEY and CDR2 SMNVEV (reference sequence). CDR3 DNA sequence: TGTGCCAGCTGCCTCTTCCTGGGCTCCTACAATGAGCAGTTCTTC. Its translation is CASCLFLGSYNEQFF.

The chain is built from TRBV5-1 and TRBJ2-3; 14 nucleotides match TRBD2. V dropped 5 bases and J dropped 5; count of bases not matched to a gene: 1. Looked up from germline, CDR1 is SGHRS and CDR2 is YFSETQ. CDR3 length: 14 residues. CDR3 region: CASRGLAGVDTQYF. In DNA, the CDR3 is TGCGCCAGCAGGGGACTAGCGGGGGTAGATACGCAGTATTTT.

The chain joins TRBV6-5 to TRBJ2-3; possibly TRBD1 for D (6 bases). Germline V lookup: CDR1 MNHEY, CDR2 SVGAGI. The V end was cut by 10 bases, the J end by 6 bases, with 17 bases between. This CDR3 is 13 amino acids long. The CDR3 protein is CATRDNRVDTQYF. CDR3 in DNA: TGTGCCACTAGAGACAACAGGGTCGATACGCAGTATTTT.

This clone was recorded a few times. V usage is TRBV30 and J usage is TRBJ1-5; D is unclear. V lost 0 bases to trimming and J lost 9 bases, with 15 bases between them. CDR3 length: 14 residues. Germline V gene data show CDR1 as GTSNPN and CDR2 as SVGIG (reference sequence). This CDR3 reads CAWSVPTFGRPQHF. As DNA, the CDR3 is TGTGCCTGGAGTGTACCGACATTTGGAAGGCCCCAGCATTTT.

CDR3 in DNA: TGTGCCAGCAGCTTATCAGGGGGCACTGAAGCTTTCTTT. Residues: CASSLSGGTEAFF. This chain links TRBV7-2 with TRBJ1-1; TRBD1 matches at 7 bases. Per the germline V gene, CDR1 is SGHTA and CDR2 is FQGNSA. The CDR3 is 13 amino acids. The V and J ends lost 2 bases and 4 bases, in that order; junction bases with no gene match: 1. Filled out from reference TRBV7-2 and TRBJ1-1, the complete variable domain reads GAGVSQSPSNKVTEKGKDVELRCDPISGHTALYWYRQSLGQGLEFLIYFQGNSAPDKSGLPSDRFSAERTGGSVSTLTIQRTQQEDSAVYLCASSLSGGTEAFFGQGTRLTVV.

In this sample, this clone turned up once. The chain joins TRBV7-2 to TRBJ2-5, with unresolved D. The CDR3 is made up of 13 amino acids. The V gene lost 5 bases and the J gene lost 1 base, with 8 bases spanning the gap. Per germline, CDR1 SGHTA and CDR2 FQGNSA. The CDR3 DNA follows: TGTGCCAGCAGCCCGAGACCCCAAGAGACCCAGTACTTC. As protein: CASSPRPQETQYF.

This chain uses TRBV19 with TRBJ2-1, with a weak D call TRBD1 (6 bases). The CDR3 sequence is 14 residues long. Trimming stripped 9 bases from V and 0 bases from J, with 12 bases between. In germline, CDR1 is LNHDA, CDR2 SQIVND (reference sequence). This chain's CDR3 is CASASGHSYNEQFF. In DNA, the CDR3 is TGTGCCAGCGCCTCGGGACACTCCTACAATGAGCAGTTCTTC.

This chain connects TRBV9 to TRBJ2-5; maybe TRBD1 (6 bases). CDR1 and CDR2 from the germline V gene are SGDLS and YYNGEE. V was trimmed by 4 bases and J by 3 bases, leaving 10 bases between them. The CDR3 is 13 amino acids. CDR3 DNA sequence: TGTGCCAGCAGCCCCCGACAGGAAGAGACCCAGTACTTC. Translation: CASSPRQEETQYF.

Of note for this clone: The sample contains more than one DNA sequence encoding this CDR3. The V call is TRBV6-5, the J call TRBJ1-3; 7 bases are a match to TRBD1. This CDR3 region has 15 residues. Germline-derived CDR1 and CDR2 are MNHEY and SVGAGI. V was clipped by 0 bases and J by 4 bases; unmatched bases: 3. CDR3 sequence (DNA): TGTGCCAGCAGTTACTCGAGGGGGCCGGGAAACACCATATATTTT. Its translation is CASSYSRGPGNTIYF.

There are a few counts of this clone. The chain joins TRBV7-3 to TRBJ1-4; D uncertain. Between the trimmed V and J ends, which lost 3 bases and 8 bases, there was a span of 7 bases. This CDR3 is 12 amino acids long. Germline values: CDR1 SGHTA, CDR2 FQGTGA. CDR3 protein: CASSLSGEKLFF. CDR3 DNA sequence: TGTGCCAGCAGCTTGTCGGGGGAAAAACTGTTTTTT.

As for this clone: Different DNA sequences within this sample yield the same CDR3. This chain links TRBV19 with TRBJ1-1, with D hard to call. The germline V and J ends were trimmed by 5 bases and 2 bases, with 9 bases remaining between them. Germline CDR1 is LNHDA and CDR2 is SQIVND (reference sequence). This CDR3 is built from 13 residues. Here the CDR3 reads CASSSNRNTEAFF. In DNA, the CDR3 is TGTGCCAGTAGTTCCAACAGAAACACTGAAGCTTTCTTT.

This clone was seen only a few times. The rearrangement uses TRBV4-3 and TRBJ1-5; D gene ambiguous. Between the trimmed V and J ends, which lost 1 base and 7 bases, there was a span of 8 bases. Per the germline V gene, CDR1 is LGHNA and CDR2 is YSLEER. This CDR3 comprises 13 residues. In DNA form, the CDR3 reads TGCGCCAGCAGCCAAGGCGAAAAGCAGCCCCAGCATTTT. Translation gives CASSQGEKQPQHF.

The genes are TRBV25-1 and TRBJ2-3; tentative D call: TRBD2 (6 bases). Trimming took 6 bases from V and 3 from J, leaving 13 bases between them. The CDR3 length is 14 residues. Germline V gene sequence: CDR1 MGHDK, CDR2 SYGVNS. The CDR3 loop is CASSRLVGTDTQYF. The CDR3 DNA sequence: TGTGCCAGCAGCCGACTAGTCGGTACAGATACGCAGTATTTT.

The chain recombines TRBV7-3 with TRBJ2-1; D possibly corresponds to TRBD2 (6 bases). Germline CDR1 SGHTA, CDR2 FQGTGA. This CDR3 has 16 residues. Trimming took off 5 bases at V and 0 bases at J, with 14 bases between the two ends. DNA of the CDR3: TGTGCCAGCAGCGCCTTAGCGGTGAGCTCCTACAATGAGCAGTTCTTC. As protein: CASSALAVSSYNEQFF.

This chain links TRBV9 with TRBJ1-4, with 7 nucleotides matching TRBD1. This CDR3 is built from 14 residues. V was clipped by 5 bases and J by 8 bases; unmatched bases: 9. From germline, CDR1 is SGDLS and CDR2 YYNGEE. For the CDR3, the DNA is TGTGCCAGCAGTCCTGGGACAGAAGAGGAAAAACTGTTTTTT. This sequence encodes CASSPGTEEEKLFF.

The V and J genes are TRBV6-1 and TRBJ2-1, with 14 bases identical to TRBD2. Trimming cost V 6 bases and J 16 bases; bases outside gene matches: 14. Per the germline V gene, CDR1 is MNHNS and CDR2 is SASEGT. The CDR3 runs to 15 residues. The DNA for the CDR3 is TGTGCCAGCAGACGAGCCGGGACTAGCGGGAGTAAGGAATTCTTC. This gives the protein CASRRAGTSGSKEFF.

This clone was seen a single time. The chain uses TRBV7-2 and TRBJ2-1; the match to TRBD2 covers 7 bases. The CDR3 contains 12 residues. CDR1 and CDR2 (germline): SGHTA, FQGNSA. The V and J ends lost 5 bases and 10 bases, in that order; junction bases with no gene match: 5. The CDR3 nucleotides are TGTGCCAGCAGCCGGGACTACGCCGAGCAGTTCTTC. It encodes CASSRDYAEQFF. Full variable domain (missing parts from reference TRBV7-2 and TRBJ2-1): GAGVSQSPSNKVTEKGKDVELRCDPISGHTALYWYRQSLGQGLEFLIYFQGNSAPDKSGLPSDRFSAERTGGSVSTLTIQRTQQEDSAVYLCASSRDYAEQFFGPGTRLTVL.

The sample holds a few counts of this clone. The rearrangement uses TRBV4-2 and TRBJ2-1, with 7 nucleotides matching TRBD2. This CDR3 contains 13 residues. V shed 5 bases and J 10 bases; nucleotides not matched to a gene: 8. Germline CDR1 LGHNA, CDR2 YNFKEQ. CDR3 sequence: CASSGRASGEQFF. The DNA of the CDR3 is TGTGCCAGCAGCGGGAGGGCCTCCGGGGAGCAGTTCTTC.

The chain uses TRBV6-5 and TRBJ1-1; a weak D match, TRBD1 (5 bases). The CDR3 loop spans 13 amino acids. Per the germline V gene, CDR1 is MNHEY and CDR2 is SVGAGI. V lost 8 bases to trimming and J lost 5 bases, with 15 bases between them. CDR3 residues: CASGDRGRTEAFF. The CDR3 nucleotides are TGTGCCAGCGGGGACCGGGGAAGGACTGAAGCTTTCTTT.

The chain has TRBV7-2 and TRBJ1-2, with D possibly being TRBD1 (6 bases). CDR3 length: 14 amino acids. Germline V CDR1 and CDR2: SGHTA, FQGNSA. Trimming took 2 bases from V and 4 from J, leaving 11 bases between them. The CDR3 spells CASSLPGQIYGYTF. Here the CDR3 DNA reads TGTGCCAGCAGCTTACCAGGACAGATCTATGGCTACACCTTC.

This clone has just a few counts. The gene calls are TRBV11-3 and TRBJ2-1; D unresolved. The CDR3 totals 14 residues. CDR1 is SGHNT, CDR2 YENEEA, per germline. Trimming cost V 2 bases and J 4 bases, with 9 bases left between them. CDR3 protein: CASSLRPAYNEQFF. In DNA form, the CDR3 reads TGTGCCAGCAGCTTACGTCCAGCTTACAATGAGCAGTTCTTC.

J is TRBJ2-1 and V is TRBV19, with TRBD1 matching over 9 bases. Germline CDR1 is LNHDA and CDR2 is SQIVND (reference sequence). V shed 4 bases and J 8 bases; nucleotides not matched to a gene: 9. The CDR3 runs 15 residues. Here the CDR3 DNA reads TGTGCCAGTAGTAAATCCTACGGGACAGGGTATGAGCAGTTCTTC. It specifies CASSKSYGTGYEQFF. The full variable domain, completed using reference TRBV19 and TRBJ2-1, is DGGITQSPKYLFRKEGQNVTLSCEQNLNHDAMYWYRQDPGQGLRLIYYSQIVNDFQKGDIAEGYSVSREKKESFPLTVTSAQKNPTAFYLCASSKSYGTGYEQFFGPGTRLTVL.

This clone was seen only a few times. CDR3 loop: CASSRASGSPLHF. CDR3 bases: TGTGCCAGCAGCAGGGCCTCAGGATCACCCCTCCACTTT. The chain couples TRBV25-1 to TRBJ1-6, with a weak D call TRBD1 (5 bases). The CDR3 contains 13 residues. CDR1 MGHDK and CDR2 SYGVNS come from the germline V gene. The V gene lost 6 bases and the J gene lost 10 bases, with 13 bases spanning the gap.

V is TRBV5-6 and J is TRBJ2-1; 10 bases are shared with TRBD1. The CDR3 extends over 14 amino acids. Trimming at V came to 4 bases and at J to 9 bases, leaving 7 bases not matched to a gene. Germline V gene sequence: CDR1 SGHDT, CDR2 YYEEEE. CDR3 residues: CASSPGTGVREQFF. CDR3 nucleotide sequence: TGTGCCAGCAGCCCCGGGACAGGGGTACGTGAGCAGTTCTTC.

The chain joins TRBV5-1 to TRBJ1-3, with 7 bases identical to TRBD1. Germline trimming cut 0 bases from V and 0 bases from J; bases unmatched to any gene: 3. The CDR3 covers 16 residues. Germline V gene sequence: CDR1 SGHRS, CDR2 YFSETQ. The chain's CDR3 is CASSLEDRPSGNTIYF. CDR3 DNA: TGCGCCAGCAGCTTGGAGGACAGGCCCTCTGGAAACACCATATATTTT.

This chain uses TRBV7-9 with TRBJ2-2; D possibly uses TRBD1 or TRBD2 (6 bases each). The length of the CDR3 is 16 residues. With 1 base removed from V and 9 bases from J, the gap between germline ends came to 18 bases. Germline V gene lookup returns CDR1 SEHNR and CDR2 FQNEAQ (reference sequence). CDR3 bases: TGTGCCAGCAGCTTAGAATCTTTATCGGGGGCGTGGGAGCTGTTTTTT. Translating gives CASSLESLSGAWELFF.